A single sample is the source of the 5 T cell receptor beta chains below, sequenced in a study of shared T cell receptors in the human thymus (dated by TCRdb to about 2021). The library relied on the immunoSEQ multiplex PCR assay. TCRdb retrieved this table from immuneACCESS and kept in-frame rearrangements only. Not all clones are present; in checked studies, unresolved V genes account for under half, and no reason is known for the remainder. The sample contains approximately 490,000 clones, approximately 80% of them found a single time. The top ten clonotypes cover roughly 0.013% of the sample. In addition, the sample was reused for a study of human thymus T cells.

Sequencing used thymocytes. These receptors originate from a boy in the first two years of life with a congenital heart defect. Donor details come from another sample of the same person, matched by shared clones.

CDR3 sequence reads: CASSLWRQGMDTQYF. In DNA, the CDR3 is TGTGCCAGCAGTTTATGGCGACAGGGTATGGATACGCAGTATTTT. The chain combines TRBV28 with TRBJ2-3; 7 bases line up with TRBD1. The V and J ends lost 0 bases and 6 bases, in that order; junction bases with no gene match: 6. This CDR3 is 15 amino acids long. Germline loops: CDR1 MDHEN, CDR2 SYDVKM. Looking up the rest from reference TRBV28 and TRBJ2-3 gives the full variable domain: DVKVTQSSRYLVKRTGEKVFLECVQDMDHENMFWYRQDPGLGLRLIYFSYDVKMKEKGDIPEGYSVSREKKERFSLILESASTNQTSMYLCASSLWRQGMDTQYFGPGTRLTVL.

This rearrangement joins TRBV4-1 to TRBJ2-7; 9 bases fit TRBD2. V lost 1 base, J lost 6 bases, and 4 bases stayed unmatched. This CDR3 contains 14 residues. Per the germline V gene, CDR1 is MGHRA and CDR2 is YSYEKL. The CDR3 here is CASSQGTSVTEQYF. CDR3 coding DNA: TGCGCCAGCAGCCAAGGGACTAGCGTCACCGAGCAGTACTTC.

The genes are TRBV7-7 and TRBJ2-1; 7 bases align to TRBD2. The CDR3 has 15 amino acids. Losses at the gene ends were 5 bases for V and 7 bases for J; bases not matched to a gene: 11. Germline CDR1 and CDR2: SSHAT and FNYEAQ (reference sequence). The CDR3 loop is CASSPFAGEVNEQFF. DNA for the CDR3: TGTGCCAGCAGCCCGTTTGCGGGAGAGGTGAATGAGCAGTTCTTC. Full variable domain (rest looked up from reference TRBV7-7 and TRBJ2-1): GAGVSQSPRYKVTKRGQDVTLRCDPISSHATLYWYQQALGQGPEFLTYFNYEAQPDKSGLPSDRFSAERPEGSISTLTIQRTEQRDSAMYRCASSPFAGEVNEQFFGPGTRLTVL.

The chain couples TRBV30 to TRBJ1-2; D remains unclear. The germline V gene has CDR1 GTSNPN and CDR2 SVGIG (reference sequence). This CDR3 has 15 residues. With 1 base removed from V and 2 bases from J, the gap between germline ends came to 14 bases. In DNA form, the CDR3 reads TGTGCCTGGAGTGCTATACCCCCAACCAACTATGGCTACACCTTC. Translated, it gives CAWSAIPPTNYGYTF. Full variable domain (remainder filled in from reference TRBV30 and TRBJ1-2): SQTIHQWPATLVQPVGSPLSLECTVEGTSNPNLYWYRQAAGRGLQLLFYSVGIGQISSEVPQNLSASRPQDRQFILSSKKLLLSDSGFYLCAWSAIPPTNYGYTFGSGTRLTVV.

This clone was found once. In DNA, the CDR3 is TGTGCCAGCAGCCGCGACAGCTCCTATGGCTACACCTTC. This gives the protein CASSRDSSYGYTF. The J gene is TRBJ1-2, the V gene TRBV7-2; possible D gene TRBD1, 5 bases. The germline V gene encodes CDR1 SGHTA and CDR2 FQGNSA. V lost 5 bases and J 4 bases, leaving 11 bases between the germline ends. This CDR3 region has 13 residues. Combining the CDR3 with reference TRBV7-2 and TRBJ1-2 gives the whole variable domain GAGVSQSPSNKVTEKGKDVELRCDPISGHTALYWYRQSLGQGLEFLIYFQGNSAPDKSGLPSDRFSAERTGGSVSTLTIQRTQQEDSAVYLCASSRDSSYGYTFGSGTRLTVV.